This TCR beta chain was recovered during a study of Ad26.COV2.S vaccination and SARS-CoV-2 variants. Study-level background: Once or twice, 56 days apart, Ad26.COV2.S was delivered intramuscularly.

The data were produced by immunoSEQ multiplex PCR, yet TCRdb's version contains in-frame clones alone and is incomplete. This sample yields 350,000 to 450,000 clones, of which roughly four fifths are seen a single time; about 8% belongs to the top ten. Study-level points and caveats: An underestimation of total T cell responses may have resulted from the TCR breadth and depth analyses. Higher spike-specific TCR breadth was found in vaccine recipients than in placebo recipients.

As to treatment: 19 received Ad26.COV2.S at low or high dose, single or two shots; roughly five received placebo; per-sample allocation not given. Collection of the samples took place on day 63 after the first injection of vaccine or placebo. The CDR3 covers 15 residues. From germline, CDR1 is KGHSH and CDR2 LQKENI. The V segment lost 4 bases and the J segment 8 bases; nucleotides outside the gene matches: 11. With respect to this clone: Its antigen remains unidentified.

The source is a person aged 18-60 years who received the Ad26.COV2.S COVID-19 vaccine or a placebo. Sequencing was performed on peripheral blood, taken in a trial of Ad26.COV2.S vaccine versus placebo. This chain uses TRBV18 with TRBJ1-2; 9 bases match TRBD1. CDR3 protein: CASSLTGGPLDGYTF. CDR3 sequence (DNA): TGTGCCAGCTCACTCACAGGGGGCCCTTTGGACGGCTACACCTTC.